Following are 23 T cell receptor beta chains from one sample sequenced in a study of blood T cells in healthy people across ages. For the second PCR, which ran for roughly 6 to 11 cycles, a sample-barcoded 5' primer and a J-beta primer mix were used. TCRdb reprocessed the 5' RACE reads with MiXCR, giving one entry per CDR3 protein. Of about 1.1 million distinct CDR3 sequences in the sample, more than 30% were seen once. The material sequenced was blood. All receptors come from a man younger than 30 in good health.

In this sample, this clonotype turned up once. The rearrangement joins TRBV27 to TRBJ2-7; 10 nucleotides agree with TRBD1. This CDR3 comprises 13 residues. CDR1 is MNHEY and CDR2 is SMNVEV in the germline V gene (reference sequence). Trimming at V came to 10 bases and at J to 3 bases, leaving 6 bases not matched to a gene. The CDR3 protein is CATRTGGHYEQYF. CDR3 DNA: TGTGCCACCCGGACAGGGGGACACTACGAGCAGTACTTC.

The chain's CDR3 is CASSIHSEGVGEKLFF. CDR3 DNA sequence: TGCGCCAGCAGCATTCATAGTGAAGGCGTTGGCGAAAAACTGTTTTTT. This chain uses TRBV4-1 with TRBJ1-4; D is undetermined. CDR3 length equals 16 residues. The V end was cut by 5 bases, the J end by 8 bases, with 21 bases between. Looked up from germline, CDR1 is MGHRA and CDR2 is YSYEKL.

Here the CDR3 DNA reads TGTGCCAGCAGCACAGGCTTAGATGCCTACACCTTC. Its protein is CASSTGLDAYTF. The chain has TRBV12-3 or TRBV12-4 and TRBJ1-2; TRBD1 might be the D (5 bases). Trimming cost V 6 bases and J 10 bases, with 15 bases left between them. The CDR3 is 12 amino acids.

Points on this clonotype: Sequence at one end of the junction differs from germline and may be a read error. This chain connects TRBV6-6 to TRBJ2-3, with TRBD2 matching 9 bases. CDR3 length: 17 amino acids. Germline V gene lookup returns CDR1 MNHNY and CDR2 SVGAGI (reference sequence). In nucleotides, the CDR3 is TGTGCCAGTAGTTCCCCCCAGGTAGCGGGGGTCACAGATACGCAGTATTTT. Translation: CASSSPQVAGVTDTQYF.

This clonotype has just one count. The chain links TRBV12-3 or TRBV12-4 to TRBJ2-3, with 9 positions matching TRBD2. This CDR3 spans 15 amino acids. V was pared by 6 bases and J by 2 bases, with 6 bases of the junction left unmatched. CDR3 in amino acids: CASSRRGGATDTQYF. Written as DNA, the CDR3 is TGTGCCAGCAGCCGACGCGGGGGGGCCACAGATACGCAGTATTTT.

J is TRBJ1-2 and V is TRBV18; D ambiguous. CDR3 length equals 13 residues. CDR1 KGHSH and CDR2 LQKENI come from the germline V gene. Trimming removed 5 bases from V and 4 bases from J, with 11 bases in between. The CDR3 region is CASSAKSLYGYTF. DNA of the CDR3: TGTGCCAGCTCAGCCAAGTCTCTCTATGGCTACACCTTC.

The V call is TRBV7-8, the J call TRBJ2-1, with TRBD2 as a possible D gene (7 bases). Trimming removed 5 bases at V and 5 bases at J, with 13 bases between. The CDR3 contains 14 residues. Germline CDR1 reads SGHVS; CDR2 reads FQNEAQ. In DNA form, the CDR3 reads TGTGCCAGCAGCCCTAAGGGGGGGAACAATGAGCAGTTCTTC. Protein: CASSPKGGNNEQFF.

The V call is TRBV20-1, the J call TRBJ2-7; 7 bases map to TRBD1. J lost 1 base, V lost 5 bases, and 8 bases had no gene match. CDR3 length equals 14 residues. Germline V CDR1 and CDR2: DFQATT, SNEGSKA (reference sequence). The CDR3 sequence: CSAADRARSYEQYF. The CDR3 DNA reads as TGCAGTGCTGCAGACAGGGCCCGTTCCTACGAGCAGTACTTC.

The chain carries TRBV3-1 and TRBJ1-1; D is ambiguous. The CDR3 length is 14 residues. Trimming left V 6 bases short and J 2 bases short, with 13 bases between. CDR1 LGHDT and CDR2 YNNKEL come from the germline V gene (reference sequence). The DNA for the CDR3 is TGTGCCAGCAGGCCCGGGTCGATCAACACTGAAGCTTTCTTT. Amino acid sequence: CASRPGSINTEAFF.

The chain has TRBV12-3 or TRBV12-4 and TRBJ1-1; a weak D match, TRBD1 (5 bases). CDR3 length: 14 residues. The V end was cut by 6 bases, the J end by 10 bases, with 21 bases between. CDR3 in amino acids: CASSSRGGLRRAFF. The DNA of the CDR3 is TGTGCCAGCAGCTCCCGGGGGGGACTTCGGCGAGCTTTCTTT.

This clonotype was picked up a small number of times. The chain carries TRBV4-2 and TRBJ1-2; D is uncertain. Deletions cut 3 bases from V and 6 bases from J, with 14 bases between. This CDR3 has 14 residues. The germline V gene has CDR1 LGHNA and CDR2 YNFKEQ. Here the CDR3 reads CASSHALGGNGYTF. The CDR3 nucleotides read TGTGCCAGCAGCCACGCCCTAGGTGGGAATGGCTACACCTTC.

This chain connects TRBV12-3 or TRBV12-4 to TRBJ2-2; the match to TRBD1 covers 9 bases. The junction had 7 bases not matched to a gene; V was cut back by 4 bases and J by 1 base. The CDR3 spans 17 residues. The CDR3 sequence: CASSSTPGQGNTGELFF. The DNA for the CDR3 is TGTGCCAGCAGTTCGACCCCGGGACAGGGGAACACCGGGGAGCTGTTTTTT.

A few counts support this clonotype. V and J are TRBV10-3 and TRBJ1-1; D unresolved. Germline V CDR1 and CDR2: ENHRY, SYGVKD. The CDR3 spans 12 residues. V lost 6 bases, J lost 2 bases, and 7 bases lay in between. The CDR3 reads CAIRVSNTEAFF. CDR3 nucleotides: TGTGCCATCAGGGTCTCAAACACTGAAGCTTTCTTT.

This sequence joins TRBV27 and TRBJ1-1; 8 positions match TRBD1. The V gene's germline CDR1 is MNHEY and CDR2 SMNVEV (reference sequence). This CDR3 contains 15 residues. J was trimmed by 5 bases and V by 5 bases; bases with no gene match: 10. CDR3 loop: CASSRLQGGGTEAFF. DNA of the CDR3: TGTGCCAGCAGTCGATTACAGGGGGGAGGAACTGAAGCTTTCTTT.

This clonotype was detected a few times. This chain joins TRBV2 and TRBJ1-1; D unclear. The CDR3 has 12 residues. Germline lookup yields CDR1 SNHLY and CDR2 FYNNEI. Trimming cost V 8 bases and J 1 base, with 8 bases left between them. DNA of the CDR3: TGTGCCAGCGGTCAGGAGAACACTGAAGCTTTCTTT. Translated, it gives CASGQENTEAFF.

This clonotype was observed a handful of times. V usage is TRBV20-1 and J usage is TRBJ2-1, with 9 bases matching TRBD1. The CDR3 contains 15 residues. CDR1 and CDR2 (germline): DFQATT, SNEGSKA (reference sequence). The ends lost 1 base at V and 2 bases at J; junction bases unmatched: 3. The CDR3 here is CSARGRDRAYNEQFF. The CDR3 bases are TGCAGTGCTAGAGGCCGGGACAGGGCCTACAATGAGCAGTTCTTC.

Points on this clonotype: Sequence at one end of the junction differs from germline and may be a read error. The V and J genes are TRBV7-2 and TRBJ2-3, with D tentatively TRBD1 or TRBD2 (6 bases each). This CDR3 has 16 residues. Germline assignment: CDR1 SGHTA and CDR2 FQGNSA. As DNA, the CDR3 is TGTGTCAGCAGCTTAGAGGGGGGACTCCTCGCAGATACGCAGTATTTT. Its protein product is CVSSLEGGLLADTQYF.

The CDR3 DNA follows: TGCGCCAGCAGCAACAGGGTGGATAGCGGGAGTCCAGAGACCCAGTACTTC. Amino acids: CASSNRVDSGSPETQYF. This chain joins TRBV5-1 and TRBJ2-5; TRBD2 matches 9 bases. V shed 4 bases, J shed 4 bases, and the junction held 14 bases outside the gene matches. The germline V gene encodes CDR1 SGHRS and CDR2 YFSETQ. This CDR3 is built from 17 residues.

The CDR3 loop reads CASSPLGGPTDTQYF. DNA of the CDR3: TGTGCCAGCTCACCTCTGGGGGGGCCCACAGATACGCAGTATTTT. The chain is built from TRBV18 and TRBJ2-3; the D gene is possibly TRBD2 (7 bases). The V gene's germline CDR1 is KGHSH and CDR2 LQKENI. The length of the CDR3 is 15 residues. Trimming shortened V by 3 bases and J by 2 bases, and 12 bases separated the two germline ends.

This clonotype was counted only a few times. Here the CDR3 reads CASKEVGLAERNTQYF. The CDR3 DNA reads as TGTGCCAGCAAAGAGGTCGGACTAGCGGAGCGAAATACGCAGTATTTT. The genes are TRBV6-1 and TRBJ2-3; 10 bases align to TRBD2. J was trimmed by 7 bases and V by 7 bases; bases with no gene match: 14. This CDR3 is built from 16 residues. The germline V gene encodes CDR1 MNHNS and CDR2 SASEGT.

The V gene is TRBV12-3 or TRBV12-4, the J gene TRBJ2-7; D uncertain. Trimming removed 2 bases at V and 5 bases at J, with 7 bases between. The CDR3 length is 12 residues. CDR3 loop: CASSLFVHEQYF. The CDR3 DNA follows: TGTGCCAGCAGTTTATTTGTACACGAGCAGTACTTC.

Comment on this clonotype: At one of its ends the junction is not consistent with the germline gene, which may arise from a read error. This chain connects TRBV13 to TRBJ1-2; D uncertain. Germline V gene data show CDR1 as PRHDT and CDR2 as FYEKMQ (reference sequence). The CDR3 totals 15 residues. CDR3 region: CVSSPSRAAYYGYTF. The CDR3 coding sequence is TGTGTCAGCAGCCCCAGCCGGGCAGCCTACTATGGCTACACCTTC.

This clonotype was recorded at least ten times. One junction end does not reproduce the germline sequence, and a read error may be involved. V and J are TRBV5-1 and TRBJ2-3; D is unresolved. This CDR3 spans 13 amino acids. Germline values: CDR1 SGHRS, CDR2 YFSETQ. The CDR3 spells CASSGEGTDTQYF. The CDR3 nucleotides are TGTGCCAGCAGTGGCGAGGGCACAGATACGCAGTATTTT.